A single sample gave rise to the 25 T cell receptor beta chains below, sequenced in a study of breast tumors, draining lymph nodes, adjacent tissues. Samples came from axillary lymph nodes draining the breast cancer. TCRdb fed the multiplex PCR reads into MiXCR, producing one record per CDR3 protein. Among approximately 250,000 distinct CDR3 sequences listed, 34% were seen once. The material sequenced was axillary lymph node tissue. The receptors here all came from a female donor with breast cancer. Some clones in this sample may be carry-over from other donors' samples.

This chain connects TRBV2 to TRBJ1-4; D unresolved. The CDR3 totals 14 residues. The germline V gene encodes CDR1 SNHLY and CDR2 FYNNEI. The germline V and J ends were trimmed by 2 bases and 7 bases, with 11 bases remaining between them. The CDR3 spells CASSESDSGEKLFF. In DNA form, the CDR3 reads TGTGCCAGCAGTGAAAGTGATTCGGGTGAAAAACTGTTTTTT.

This clonotype appeared a few times. The chain carries TRBV18 and TRBJ2-1; 10 bases are a match to TRBD1. This CDR3 contains 15 residues. The trim removed 3 bases at V and 8 bases at J, leaving 7 bases unmatched. Germline V CDR1 and CDR2: KGHSH, LQKENI. CDR3 region: CASSPYWTGGDEQFF. For the CDR3, the DNA is TGTGCCAGCTCACCTTATTGGACAGGGGGGGATGAGCAGTTCTTC.

In regard to this clonotype: A much larger clone differs by one base, so this may be a read error. V is TRBV10-3 and J is TRBJ2-7; either TRBD1 or TRBD2 may supply D (5 bases each). CDR1 ENHRY and CDR2 SYGVKD come from the germline V gene. CDR3 length equals 11 residues. The CDR3 region has the DNA TGTGCCATCAGGGGGACCTACGGGCAGTACTTC. It yields the protein CAIRGTYGQYF.

This clonotype was detected ten times or more. This chain uses TRBV12-5 with TRBJ2-1; 7 bases match TRBD2. This CDR3 is built from 18 residues. The germline V gene encodes CDR1 LGHNT and CDR2 FRNRAP. With V trimmed by 3 bases and J by 8 bases, 19 bases remained unmatched. CDR3 bases: TGTGCTAGTGGTTTCGCTCCGCTGGGAGGGCCCCCCCTACATGAGCAGTTCTTC. It encodes CASGFAPLGGPPLHEQFF.

This clonotype turned up a few times. V is TRBV3-2 and J is TRBJ2-1; no check of the table's D call, TRBD2, against the DNA was made. TRBV3-2 is marked as a pseudogene. The CDR3 length is 18 residues. Written as DNA, the CDR3 is TGTGCCAGCAGCTCCTGGACTAGCGGGAGGGCCGGGACCAATGAGCAGTTCTTC. This encodes CASSSWTSGRAGTNEQFF.

This sequence joins TRBV5-5 and TRBJ1-3; 9 bases are shared with TRBD1. The CDR3 runs 17 residues. The trim removed 1 base at V and 2 bases at J, leaving 7 bases unmatched. Germline V gene lookup returns CDR1 SGHKS and CDR2 YYEKEE (reference sequence). The CDR3 bases are TGTGCCAGCAGCTTGACAGGGGGCCGTAGCACTGGAAACACCATATATTTT. Amino acid sequence: CASSLTGGRSTGNTIYF. Combining the CDR3 with reference TRBV5-5 and TRBJ1-3 gives the whole variable domain DAGVTQSPTHLIKTRGQQVTLRCSPISGHKSVSWYQQVLGQGPQFIFQYYEKEERGRGNFPDRFSARQFPNYSSELNVNALLLGDSALYLCASSLTGGRSTGNTIYFGEGSWLTVV.

The V call is TRBV3-1, the J call TRBJ2-5, with 10 bases identical to TRBD2. With V trimmed by 1 base and J by 0 bases, 5 bases remained unmatched. CDR1 is LGHDT and CDR2 is YNNKEL in the germline V gene (reference sequence). This CDR3 has 17 amino acids. The CDR3 is CASSQVWSGGDQETQYF. The CDR3 region has the DNA TGTGCCAGCAGCCAAGTATGGAGCGGGGGGGACCAAGAGACCCAGTACTTC.

The rearrangement uses TRBV24-1 and TRBJ2-5; the D gene is possibly TRBD2 (7 bases). Germline CDR1 is KGHDR and CDR2 is SFDVKD. V dropped 3 bases and J dropped 0 bases, with 13 bases sitting between them. This CDR3 has 16 residues. The CDR3 loop reads CATSDPSGTNQETQYF. CDR3 coding DNA: TGTGCCACCAGTGATCCGAGCGGGACAAACCAAGAGACCCAGTACTTC.

The chain couples TRBV7-2 to TRBJ1-5; 11 nucleotides match TRBD1. CDR1 and CDR2 (germline): SGHTA, FQGNSA. V shed 2 bases and J 5 bases; nucleotides not matched to a gene: 5. This CDR3 is 16 amino acids long. The CDR3 region has the DNA TGTGCCAGCAGCTTATACCGGACAGGGGGCGATCAGCCCCAGCATTTT. Its translation is CASSLYRTGGDQPQHF.

Many counts were recorded for this clonotype. V gene TRBV30 combines with J gene TRBJ2-7; D possibly matches TRBD1 or TRBD2 (5 bases each). Germline loops: CDR1 GTSNPN, CDR2 SVGIG (reference sequence). The germline V and J ends were trimmed by 2 bases and 6 bases, with 8 bases remaining between them. The CDR3 has 11 residues. CDR3 in amino acids: CAWSRDGEQYF. DNA for the CDR3: TGTGCCTGGAGTAGGGACGGCGAGCAGTACTTC.

This clonotype appeared many times. CDR3: CASSQQGISWSGANVLTF. The CDR3 coding sequence is TGTGCCAGCAGCCAGCAGGGGATTAGCTGGTCTGGGGCCAACGTCCTGACTTTC. The rearrangement uses TRBV4-2 and TRBJ2-6; D is possibly TRBD1 (6 bases). CDR1 and CDR2 from the germline V gene are LGHNA and YNFKEQ. CDR3 size: 18 residues. V was cut by 3 bases and J by 1 base, with 16 bases left in between.

This clonotype was picked up a small number of times. This rearrangement joins TRBV3-1 to TRBJ2-1; 11 bases fit TRBD2. Germline loops: CDR1 LGHDT, CDR2 YNNKEL (reference sequence). This CDR3 region has 17 residues. The V segment lost 4 bases and the J segment 2 bases; nucleotides outside the gene matches: 7. CDR3 DNA: TGTGCCAGCAGCCCAAGCCCGGGACTAGCGGCCTACAATGAGCAGTTCTTC. Protein product: CASSPSPGLAAYNEQFF.

The chain employs TRBV4-1 and TRBJ1-4, with 9 bases aligning to TRBD1. Trimming cost V 3 bases and J 7 bases; bases outside gene matches: 6. This CDR3 has 15 residues. Germline V gene data show CDR1 as MGHRA and CDR2 as YSYEKL. This chain's CDR3 is CASSQDRGGTEKLFF. The CDR3 nucleotides are TGCGCCAGCAGCCAGGACAGGGGAGGGACTGAAAAACTGTTTTTT.

This clonotype was seen at least ten times. The rearrangement uses TRBV6-1 and TRBJ1-5; D not resolved. The CDR3 contains 16 residues. The ends were cut back, 0 bases at V and 0 bases at J, with 9 bases in the middle. Germline V gives CDR1 MNHNS, CDR2 SASEGT. CDR3 in amino acids: CASSEATGISNQPQHF. The CDR3 nucleotides are TGTGCCAGCAGTGAAGCTACCGGAATTAGCAATCAGCCCCAGCATTTT.

This clonotype was recorded a few times. A much more abundant neighbour one base away suggests this may be a read error. The conserved final phenylalanine or tryptophan is absent from the CDR3, which likely points to a read error. The chain has TRBV9 and TRBJ1-2; D remains unclear. V was trimmed by 0 bases and J by 6 bases, leaving 9 bases between them. In germline, CDR1 is SGDLS, CDR2 YYNGEE. This CDR3 region has 13 residues. The CDR3 reads CASSVVAGNGYTS. CDR3 DNA sequence: TGTGCCAGCAGCGTAGTAGCCGGAAATGGCTACACCTCC.

The chain links TRBV3-1 to TRBJ1-3; no reliable D call. Germline loops: CDR1 LGHDT, CDR2 YNNKEL (reference sequence). The CDR3 has 13 residues. CDR3 in DNA: TGTGGAATGGACGGCAACTCTGGAAACACCATATATTTT. Translated: CGMDGNSGNTIYF. The whole variable domain, filled in from reference TRBV3-1 and TRBJ1-3, reads DTAVSQTPKYLVTQMGNDKSIKCEQNLGHDTMYWYKQDSKKFLKIMFSYNNKELIINETVPNRFSPKSPDKAHLNLHINSLELGDSAVYFCGMDGNSGNTIYFGEGSWLTVV.

This clonotype has at least ten counts. This chain uses TRBV7-3 with TRBJ2-1; TRBD2 might be the D (5 bases). The CDR3 runs 16 residues. CDR1 SGHTA and CDR2 FQGTGA come from the germline V gene. V was shortened by 5 bases and J by 4 bases, with 18 bases between the two germline ends. In DNA form, the CDR3 reads TGTGCCAGCAGCGTAGGAATCGGAGGACCTTACAATGAGCAGTTCTTC. The encoded protein is CASSVGIGGPYNEQFF.

This clonotype came up many times. This chain connects TRBV24-1 to TRBJ1-6; a possible D gene is TRBD1 (6 bases). The V end was cut by 5 bases, the J end by 6 bases, with 13 bases between. Per germline, CDR1 KGHDR and CDR2 SFDVKD. There are 15 residues in the CDR3. The CDR3 DNA is TGTGCCACCAGTGTTGGGGGAGGGGGTAATTCACCCCTCCACTTT. The encoded protein is CATSVGGGGNSPLHF.

This clonotype was found many times. The chain links TRBV6-6 to TRBJ1-5, with D perhaps TRBD1 (5 bases). There are 14 residues in the CDR3. Trimming shortened V by 5 bases and J by 2 bases, and 10 bases separated the two germline ends. In germline, CDR1 is MNHNY, CDR2 SVGAGI (reference sequence). DNA of the CDR3: TGTGCCAGCAGTCCCGCGACAGGCAATCAGCCCCAGCATTTT. This codes for CASSPATGNQPQHF.

The rearrangement links TRBV11-3 to TRBJ1-4; maybe TRBD1 (5 bases). CDR3 size: 15 residues. The ends were cut back, 6 bases at V and 7 bases at J, with 18 bases in the middle. CDR1 and CDR2 from the germline V gene are SGHNT and YENEEA. Here the CDR3 reads CASSPIGGTGEKLFF. The DNA of the CDR3 is TGTGCCAGCAGTCCGATCGGGGGGACGGGTGAAAAACTGTTTTTT.

This clonotype was seen ten or more times. The chain links TRBV20-1 to TRBJ1-4; D uncertain. V dropped 0 bases and J dropped 7 bases, with 15 bases sitting between them. The CDR3 covers 15 residues. Germline loops: CDR1 DFQATT, CDR2 SNEGSKA (reference sequence). Here the CDR3 DNA reads TGCAGTGCTAGAGATTTAGCGGAACCCTTTGAAAAACTGTTTTTT. This translates into CSARDLAEPFEKLFF.

The J gene is TRBJ2-7, the V gene TRBV7-2; no firm D call. Germline-derived CDR1 and CDR2 are SGHTA and FQGNSA. There are 12 residues in the CDR3. V lost 6 bases to trimming and J lost 5 bases, with 11 bases between them. Here the CDR3 DNA reads TGTACCAGCAGTGGTAGGAGAAACGAGCAGTACTTC. Protein sequence: CTSSGRRNEQYF.

Comment on this clonotype: At one of its ends the junction is not consistent with the germline gene, which may arise from a read error. The chain employs TRBV5-6 and TRBJ2-5; TRBD2 matches 7 bases. The CDR3 extends over 15 amino acids. Germline CDR1 and CDR2: SGHDT and YYEEEE. The CDR3 DNA follows: TGTGCCAGCAGCTTGCTAGCGGCGGGGCGAGAGGCCCAGTACTTC. This gives the protein CASSLLAAGREAQYF.

The chain combines TRBV6-5 with TRBJ2-7, with 7 bases that match TRBD2. The germline V gene encodes CDR1 MNHEY and CDR2 SVGAGI. This CDR3 comprises 14 residues. V dropped 2 bases and J dropped 3; count of bases not matched to a gene: 4. The CDR3 loop reads CASSYVAGVYEQYF. DNA of the CDR3: TGTGCCAGCAGTTACGTAGCGGGTGTCTACGAGCAGTACTTC.

V usage is TRBV6-6 and J usage is TRBJ2-3, with TRBD2 matching over 11 bases. The junction had 5 bases not matched to a gene; V was cut back by 4 bases and J by 2 bases. CDR1 is MNHNY and CDR2 is SVGAGI in the germline V gene (reference sequence). The CDR3 contains 16 residues. CDR3 residues: CASSFQGLAVTDTQYF. The CDR3 coding sequence is TGTGCCAGCAGTTTCCAGGGACTAGCGGTCACAGATACGCAGTATTTT.